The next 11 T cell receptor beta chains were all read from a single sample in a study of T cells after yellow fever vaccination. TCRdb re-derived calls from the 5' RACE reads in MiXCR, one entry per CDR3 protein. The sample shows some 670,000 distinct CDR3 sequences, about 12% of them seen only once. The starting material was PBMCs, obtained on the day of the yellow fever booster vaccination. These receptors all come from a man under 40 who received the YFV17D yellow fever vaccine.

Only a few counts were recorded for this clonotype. The CDR3 here is CASRSLGTGIYEQYF. Written as DNA, the CDR3 is TGTGCCAGCAGATCACTCGGGACAGGGATCTACGAGCAGTACTTC. The gene calls are TRBV7-9 and TRBJ2-7; 9 bases are shared with TRBD1. CDR1 and CDR2 from the germline V gene are SEHNR and FQNEAQ (reference sequence). The CDR3 sequence is 15 residues long. The junction had 9 bases not matched to a gene; V was cut back by 6 bases and J by 3 bases.

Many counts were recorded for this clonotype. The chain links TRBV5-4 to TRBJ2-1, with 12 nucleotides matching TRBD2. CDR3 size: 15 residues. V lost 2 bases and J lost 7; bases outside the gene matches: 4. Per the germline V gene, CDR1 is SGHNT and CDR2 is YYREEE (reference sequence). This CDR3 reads CASSLMTSGGNEQFF. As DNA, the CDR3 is TGTGCCAGCAGCTTAATGACTAGCGGGGGAAATGAGCAGTTCTTC.

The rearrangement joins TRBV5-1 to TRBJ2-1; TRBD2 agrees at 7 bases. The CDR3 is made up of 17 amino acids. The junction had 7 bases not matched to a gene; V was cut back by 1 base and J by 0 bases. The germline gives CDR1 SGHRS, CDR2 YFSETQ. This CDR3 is CASSLRGLQSSYNEQFF. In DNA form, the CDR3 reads TGCGCCAGCAGCTTGAGGGGACTACAGTCCTCCTACAATGAGCAGTTCTTC.

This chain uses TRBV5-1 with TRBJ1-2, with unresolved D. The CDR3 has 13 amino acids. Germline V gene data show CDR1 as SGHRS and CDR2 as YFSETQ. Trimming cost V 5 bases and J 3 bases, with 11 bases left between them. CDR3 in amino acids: CASSPQVDYGYTF. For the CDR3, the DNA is TGCGCCAGCAGTCCCCAGGTGGACTATGGCTACACCTTC.

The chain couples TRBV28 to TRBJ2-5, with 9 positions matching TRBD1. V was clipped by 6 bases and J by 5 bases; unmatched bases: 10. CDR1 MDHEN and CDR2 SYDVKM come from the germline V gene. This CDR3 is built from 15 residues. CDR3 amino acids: CASRPTGGGGETQYF. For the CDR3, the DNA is TGTGCCAGCAGGCCTACAGGGGGCGGTGGGGAGACCCAGTACTTC.

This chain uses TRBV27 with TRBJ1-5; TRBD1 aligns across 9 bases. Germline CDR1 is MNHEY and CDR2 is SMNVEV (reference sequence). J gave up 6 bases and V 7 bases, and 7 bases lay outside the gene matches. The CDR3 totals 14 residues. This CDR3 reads CASIKTGGGQPQHF. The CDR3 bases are TGTGCCAGCATAAAGACAGGGGGGGGTCAGCCCCAGCATTTT.

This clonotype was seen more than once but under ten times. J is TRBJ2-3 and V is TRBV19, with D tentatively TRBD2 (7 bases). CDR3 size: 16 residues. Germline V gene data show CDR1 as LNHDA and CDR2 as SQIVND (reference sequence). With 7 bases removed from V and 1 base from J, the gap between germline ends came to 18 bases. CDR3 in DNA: TGTGCCAGTACCCCACTTAGGGGGAGGGGCACAGATACGCAGTATTTT. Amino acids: CASTPLRGRGTDTQYF.

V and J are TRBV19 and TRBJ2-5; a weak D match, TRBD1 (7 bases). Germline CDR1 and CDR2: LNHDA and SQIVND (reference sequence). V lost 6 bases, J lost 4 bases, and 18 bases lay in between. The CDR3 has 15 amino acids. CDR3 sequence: CASRDTGEARETQYF. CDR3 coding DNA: TGTGCCAGTAGGGATACAGGGGAGGCGAGAGAGACCCAGTACTTC.

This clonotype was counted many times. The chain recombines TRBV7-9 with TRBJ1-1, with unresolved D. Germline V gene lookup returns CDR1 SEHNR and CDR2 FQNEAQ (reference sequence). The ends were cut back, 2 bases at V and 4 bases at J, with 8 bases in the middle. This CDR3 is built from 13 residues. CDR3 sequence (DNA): TGTGCCAGCAGCTTATCTGCAAGCACTGAAGCTTTCTTT. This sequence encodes CASSLSASTEAFF.

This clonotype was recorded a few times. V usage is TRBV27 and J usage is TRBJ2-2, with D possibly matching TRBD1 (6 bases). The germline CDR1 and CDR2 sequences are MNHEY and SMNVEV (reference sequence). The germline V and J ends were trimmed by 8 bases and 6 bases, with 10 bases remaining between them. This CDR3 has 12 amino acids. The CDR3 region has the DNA TGTGCCAGCGCGAAGGGGGCCGGGGAGCTGTTTTTT. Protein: CASAKGAGELFF.

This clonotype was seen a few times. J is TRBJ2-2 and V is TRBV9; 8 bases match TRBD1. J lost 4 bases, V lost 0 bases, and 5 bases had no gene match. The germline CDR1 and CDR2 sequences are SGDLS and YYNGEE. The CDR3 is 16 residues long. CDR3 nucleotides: TGTGCCAGCAGCGTAGGCAGGGGGCTGGCCACCGGGGAGCTGTTTTTT. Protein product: CASSVGRGLATGELFF.